Listed below are T cell receptor beta chains from one sample, sequenced in a study of control samples from healthy donors and cancer patients. The repertoire was sequenced with immunoSEQ multiplex PCR; TCRdb's copy has only in-frame clones and lacks some. The repertoire consists of over 90,000 clones, with around nine tenths occurring once and the leading ten covering about 20%. What was sequenced was PBMCs. These receptors were obtained from a man between 60 and 75 years old with lung cancer. The CDR3 runs from the conserved cysteine through the conserved F or W. Some rows have no size entry. The others give once, few or many, or a class for an expanded clone.

NA,TRBV12-5,CASGLVRDGTLATNEKLFF
many,TRBV7-9,CASSLQGSTEAFF
NA,TRBV7-6,CASSSSRQPQETQYF
NA,TRBV6-5,CASRPTVDYGYTF
NA,TRBV2,CASLGQGTYNEQFF
NA,TRBV18,CASSPIEGSGTEAFF
NA,TRBV9,CASSLQGQLNEQFF
NA,TRBV5-1,CASSLGGPSSYNEQFF
NA,TRBV7-3,CASSPGLAGGTDTQYF
NA,TRBV24-1,CATSEEGQGARNEQFF